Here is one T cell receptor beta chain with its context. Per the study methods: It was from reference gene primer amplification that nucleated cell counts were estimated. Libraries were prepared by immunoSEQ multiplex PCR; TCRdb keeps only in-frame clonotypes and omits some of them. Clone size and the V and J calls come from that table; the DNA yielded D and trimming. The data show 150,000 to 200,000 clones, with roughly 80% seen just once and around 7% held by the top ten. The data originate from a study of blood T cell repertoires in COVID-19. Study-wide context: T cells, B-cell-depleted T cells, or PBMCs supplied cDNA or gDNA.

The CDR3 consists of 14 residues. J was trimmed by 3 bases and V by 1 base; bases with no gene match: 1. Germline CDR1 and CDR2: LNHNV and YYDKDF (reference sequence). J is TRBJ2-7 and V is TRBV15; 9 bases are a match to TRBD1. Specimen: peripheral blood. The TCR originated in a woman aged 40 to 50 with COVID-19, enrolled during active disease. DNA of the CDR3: TGTGCCACCAGCAGAGCGGGACAGGGCTACGAGCAGTACTTC. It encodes CATSRAGQGYEQYF.